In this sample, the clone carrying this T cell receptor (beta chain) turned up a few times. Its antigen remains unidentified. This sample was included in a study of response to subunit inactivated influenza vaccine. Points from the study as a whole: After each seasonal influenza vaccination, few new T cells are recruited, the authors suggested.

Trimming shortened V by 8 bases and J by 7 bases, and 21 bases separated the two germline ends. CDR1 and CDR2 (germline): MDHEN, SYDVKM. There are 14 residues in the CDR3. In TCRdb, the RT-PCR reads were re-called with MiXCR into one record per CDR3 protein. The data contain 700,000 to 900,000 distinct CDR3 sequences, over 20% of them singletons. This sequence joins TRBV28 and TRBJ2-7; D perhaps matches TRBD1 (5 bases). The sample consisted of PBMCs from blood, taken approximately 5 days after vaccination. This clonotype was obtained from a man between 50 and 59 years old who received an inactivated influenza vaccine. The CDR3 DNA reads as TGTGCCAGCGGCCTAAGGGGCTTTCTGTGGGAGCAGTACTTC. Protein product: CASGLRGFLWEQYF. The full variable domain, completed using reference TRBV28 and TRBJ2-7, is DVKVTQSSRYLVKRTGEKVFLECVQDMDHENMFWYRQDPGLGLRLIYFSYDVKMKEKGDIPEGYSVSREKKERFSLILESASTNQTSMYLCASGLRGFLWEQYFGPGTRLTVT.